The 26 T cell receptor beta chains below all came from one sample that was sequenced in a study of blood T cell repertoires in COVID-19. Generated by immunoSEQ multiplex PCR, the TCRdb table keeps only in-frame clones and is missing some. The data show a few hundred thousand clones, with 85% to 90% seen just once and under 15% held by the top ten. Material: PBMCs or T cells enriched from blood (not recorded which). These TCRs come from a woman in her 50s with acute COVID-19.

CDR3 sequence: CASSTTGGSYNEQFF. The CDR3 DNA reads TGTGCCAGCAGCACAACAGGGGGAAGCTACAATGAGCAGTTCTTC. This chain connects TRBV6-5 to TRBJ2-1; 8 bases align to TRBD1. J gave up 3 bases and V 6 bases, and 7 bases lay outside the gene matches. Germline-derived CDR1 and CDR2 are MNHEY and SVGAGI. CDR3 length: 15 residues.

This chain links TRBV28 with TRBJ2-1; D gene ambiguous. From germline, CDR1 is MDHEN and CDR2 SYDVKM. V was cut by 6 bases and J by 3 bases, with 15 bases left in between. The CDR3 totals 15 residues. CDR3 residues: CASSLLGSRYNEQFF. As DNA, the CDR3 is TGTGCCAGCAGCCTCCTGGGCAGCCGCTACAATGAGCAGTTCTTC. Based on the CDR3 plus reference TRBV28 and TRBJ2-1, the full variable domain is DVKVTQSSRYLVKRTGEKVFLECVQDMDHENMFWYRQDPGLGLRLIYFSYDVKMKEKGDIPEGYSVSREKKERFSLILESASTNQTSMYLCASSLLGSRYNEQFFGPGTRLTVL.

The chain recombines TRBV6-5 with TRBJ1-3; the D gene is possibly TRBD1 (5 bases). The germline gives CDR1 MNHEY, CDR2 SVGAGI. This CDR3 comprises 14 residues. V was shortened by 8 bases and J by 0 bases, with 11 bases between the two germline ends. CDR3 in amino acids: CASRAGVSGNTIYF. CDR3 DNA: TGTGCCAGCCGGGCGGGGGTCTCTGGAAACACCATATATTTT.

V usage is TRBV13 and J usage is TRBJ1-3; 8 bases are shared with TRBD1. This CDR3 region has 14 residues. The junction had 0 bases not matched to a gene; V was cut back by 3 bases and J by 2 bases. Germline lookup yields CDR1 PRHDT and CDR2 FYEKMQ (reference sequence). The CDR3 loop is CASSLDRAGNTIYF. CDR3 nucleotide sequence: TGTGCCAGCAGCTTGGACAGGGCTGGAAACACCATATATTTT.

CDR3 sequence: CASSVGLAVGYNEQFF. CDR3 sequence (DNA): TGTGCCAGCAGCGTAGGACTAGCGGTGGGGTACAATGAGCAGTTCTTC. This sequence joins TRBV9 and TRBJ2-1; 9 bases match TRBD2. V gave up 0 bases and J gave up 4 bases; unmatched junction bases: 5. Germline V lookup: CDR1 SGDLS, CDR2 YYNGEE. CDR3 length: 16 residues. The whole variable domain, filled in from reference TRBV9 and TRBJ2-1, reads DSGVTQTPKHLITATGQRVTLRCSPRSGDLSVYWYQQSLDQGLQFLIQYYNGEERAKGNILERFSAQQFPDLHSELNLSSLELGDSALYFCASSVGLAVGYNEQFFGPGTRLTVL.

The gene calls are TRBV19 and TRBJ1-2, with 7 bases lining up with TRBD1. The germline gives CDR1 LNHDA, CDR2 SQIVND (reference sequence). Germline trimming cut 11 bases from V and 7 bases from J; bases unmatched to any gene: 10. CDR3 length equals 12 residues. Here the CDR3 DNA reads TGTGCCGGTCAGACAGGGCGAGGTGGCTACACCTTC. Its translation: CAGQTGRGGYTF.

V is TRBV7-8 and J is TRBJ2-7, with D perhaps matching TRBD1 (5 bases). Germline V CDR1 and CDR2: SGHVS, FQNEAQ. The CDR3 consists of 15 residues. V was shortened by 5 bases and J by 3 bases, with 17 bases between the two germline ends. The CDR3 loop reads CASSIFQGLDYEQYF. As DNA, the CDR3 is TGTGCCAGCAGCATCTTCCAGGGTTTGGACTACGAGCAGTACTTC.

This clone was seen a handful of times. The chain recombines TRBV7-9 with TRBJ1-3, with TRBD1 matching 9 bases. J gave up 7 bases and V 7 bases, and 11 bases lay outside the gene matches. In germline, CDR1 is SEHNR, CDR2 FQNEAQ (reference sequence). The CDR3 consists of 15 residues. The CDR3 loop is CASTPGQGRRNTIYF. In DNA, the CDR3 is TGTGCCAGCACCCCTGGACAGGGGAGGAGGAACACCATATATTTT.

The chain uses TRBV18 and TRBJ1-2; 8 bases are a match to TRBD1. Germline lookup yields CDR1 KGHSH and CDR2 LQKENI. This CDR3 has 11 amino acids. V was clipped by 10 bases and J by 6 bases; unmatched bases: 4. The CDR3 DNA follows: TGTGCCACCGAGACAGGGGATGGCTACACCTTC. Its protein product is CATETGDGYTF.

The CDR3 spells CASRGTGEGGYTF. The CDR3 DNA reads TGTGCCAGCAGAGGGACAGGGGAGGGAGGCTACACCTTC. The chain links TRBV12-3 or TRBV12-4 to TRBJ1-2, with 10 bases aligning to TRBD1. The CDR3 sequence is 13 residues long. V dropped 6 bases and J dropped 8; count of bases not matched to a gene: 6.

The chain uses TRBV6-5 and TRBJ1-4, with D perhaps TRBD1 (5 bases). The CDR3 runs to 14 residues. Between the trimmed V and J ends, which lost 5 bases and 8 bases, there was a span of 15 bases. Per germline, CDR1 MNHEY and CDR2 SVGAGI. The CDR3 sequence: CASSPWGVGEKLFF. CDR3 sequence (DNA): TGTGCCAGCAGTCCCTGGGGGGTCGGGGAAAAACTGTTTTTT.

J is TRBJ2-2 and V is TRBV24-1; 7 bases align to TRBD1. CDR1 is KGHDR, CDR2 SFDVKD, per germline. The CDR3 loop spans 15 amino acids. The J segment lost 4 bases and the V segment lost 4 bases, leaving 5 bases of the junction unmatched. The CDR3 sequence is CATSEGDSFTGELFF. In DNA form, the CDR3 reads TGTGCCACCAGTGAGGGGGACAGCTTCACCGGGGAGCTGTTTTTT.

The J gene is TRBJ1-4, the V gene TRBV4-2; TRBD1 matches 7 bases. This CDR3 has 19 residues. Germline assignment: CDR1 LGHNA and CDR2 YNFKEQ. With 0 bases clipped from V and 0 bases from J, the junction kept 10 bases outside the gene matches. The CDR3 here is CASSQDKWDRKSTNEKLFF. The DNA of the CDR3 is TGTGCCAGCAGCCAAGATAAGTGGGACAGAAAATCAACTAATGAAAAACTGTTTTTT.

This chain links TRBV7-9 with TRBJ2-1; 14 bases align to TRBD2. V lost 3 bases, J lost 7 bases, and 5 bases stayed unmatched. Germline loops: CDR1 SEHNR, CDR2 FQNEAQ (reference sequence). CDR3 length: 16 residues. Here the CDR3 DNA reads TGTGCCAGCAGCTTCGGACTAGCGGGAGGAGAGAATGAGCAGTTCTTC. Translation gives CASSFGLAGGENEQFF. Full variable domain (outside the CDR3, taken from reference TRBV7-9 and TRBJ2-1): DTGVSQNPRHKITKRGQNVTFRCDPISEHNRLYWYRQTLGQGPEFLTYFQNEAQLEKSRLLSDRFSAERPKGSFSTLEIQRTEQGDSAMYLCASSFGLAGGENEQFFGPGTRLTVL.

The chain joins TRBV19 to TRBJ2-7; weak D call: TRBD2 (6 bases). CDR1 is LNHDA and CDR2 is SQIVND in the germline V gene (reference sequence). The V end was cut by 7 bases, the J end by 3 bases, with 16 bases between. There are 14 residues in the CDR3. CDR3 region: CASTPGGNHYEQYF. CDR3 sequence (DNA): TGTGCCAGTACGCCCGGCGGGAATCACTACGAGCAGTACTTC.

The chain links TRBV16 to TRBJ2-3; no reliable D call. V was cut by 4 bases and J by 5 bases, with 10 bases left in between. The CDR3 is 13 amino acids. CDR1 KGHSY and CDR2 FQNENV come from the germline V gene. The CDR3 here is CASSLHGEDTQYF. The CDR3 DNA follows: TGTGCCAGCAGCCTACATGGTGAAGATACGCAGTATTTT. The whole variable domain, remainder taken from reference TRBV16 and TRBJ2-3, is GEEVAQTPKHLVRGEGQKAKLYCAPIKGHSYVFWYQQVLKNEFKFLISFQNENVFDETGMPKERFSAKCLPNSPCSLEIQATKLEDSAVYFCASSLHGEDTQYFGPGTRLTVL.

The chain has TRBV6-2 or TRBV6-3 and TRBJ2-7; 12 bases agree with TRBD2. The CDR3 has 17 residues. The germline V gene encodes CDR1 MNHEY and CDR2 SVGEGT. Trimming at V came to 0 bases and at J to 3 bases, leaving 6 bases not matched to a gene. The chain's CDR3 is CASSYSSRLAGVYEQYF. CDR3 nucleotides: TGTGCCAGCAGTTACTCGAGTCGACTAGCGGGAGTCTACGAGCAGTACTTC.

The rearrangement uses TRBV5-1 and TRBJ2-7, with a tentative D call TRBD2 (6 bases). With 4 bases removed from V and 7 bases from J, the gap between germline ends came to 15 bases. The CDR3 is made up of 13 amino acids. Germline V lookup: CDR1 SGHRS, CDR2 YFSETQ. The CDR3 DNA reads TGCGCCAGCAGCACCCAAGGGGCGGGAGAGCAGTACTTC. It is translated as CASSTQGAGEQYF.

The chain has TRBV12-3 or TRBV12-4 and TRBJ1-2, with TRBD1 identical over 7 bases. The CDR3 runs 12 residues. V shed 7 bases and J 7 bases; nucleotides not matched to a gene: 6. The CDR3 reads CASTRTGGGYTF. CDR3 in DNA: TGTGCCAGCACCCGGACAGGCGGTGGCTACACCTTC.

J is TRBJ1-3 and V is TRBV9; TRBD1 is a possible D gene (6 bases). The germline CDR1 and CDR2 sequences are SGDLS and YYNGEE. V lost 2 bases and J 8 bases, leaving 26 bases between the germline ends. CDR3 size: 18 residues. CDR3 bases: TGTGCCAGCAGCGTGCGTGGCGGCCCAGGTCAGGGGTTAGACACCATATATTTT. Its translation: CASSVRGGPGQGLDTIYF.

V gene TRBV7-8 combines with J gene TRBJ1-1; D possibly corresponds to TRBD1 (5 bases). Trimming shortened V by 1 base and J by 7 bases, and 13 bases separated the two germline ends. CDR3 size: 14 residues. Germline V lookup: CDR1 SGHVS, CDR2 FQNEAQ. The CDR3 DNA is TGTGCCAGCAGCTTAGATAGGGGCTGGGGTGAAGCTTTCTTT. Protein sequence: CASSLDRGWGEAFF.

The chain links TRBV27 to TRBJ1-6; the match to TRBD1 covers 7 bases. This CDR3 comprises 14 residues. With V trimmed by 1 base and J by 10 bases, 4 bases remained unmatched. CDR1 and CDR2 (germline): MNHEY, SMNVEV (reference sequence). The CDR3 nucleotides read TGTGCCAGCAGTTTATTAGGGGGCAGGTCACCCCTCCACTTT. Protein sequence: CASSLLGGRSPLHF.

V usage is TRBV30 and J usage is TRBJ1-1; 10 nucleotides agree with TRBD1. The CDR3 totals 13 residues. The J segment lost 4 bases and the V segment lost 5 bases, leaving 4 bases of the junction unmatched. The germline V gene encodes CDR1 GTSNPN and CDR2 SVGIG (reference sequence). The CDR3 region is CAWQRTGGTEAFF. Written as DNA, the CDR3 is TGTGCCTGGCAAAGGACAGGGGGCACTGAAGCTTTCTTT.

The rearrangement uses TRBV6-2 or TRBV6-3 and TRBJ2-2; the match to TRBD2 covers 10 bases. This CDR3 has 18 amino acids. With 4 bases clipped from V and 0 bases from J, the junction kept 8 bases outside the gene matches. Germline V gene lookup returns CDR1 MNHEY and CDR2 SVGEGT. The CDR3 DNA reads TGTGCCAGCAGTTTGCCCGGACTAGCGGAAACGAACACCGGGGAGCTGTTTTTT. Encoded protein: CASSLPGLAETNTGELFF.

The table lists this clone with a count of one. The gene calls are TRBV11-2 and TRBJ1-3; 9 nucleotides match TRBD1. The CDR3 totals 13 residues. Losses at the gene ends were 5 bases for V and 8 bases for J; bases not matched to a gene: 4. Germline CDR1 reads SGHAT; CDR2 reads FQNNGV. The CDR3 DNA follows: TGTGCCAGCAGCCTCGGGACAGGGTACACCATATATTTT. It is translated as CASSLGTGYTIYF.

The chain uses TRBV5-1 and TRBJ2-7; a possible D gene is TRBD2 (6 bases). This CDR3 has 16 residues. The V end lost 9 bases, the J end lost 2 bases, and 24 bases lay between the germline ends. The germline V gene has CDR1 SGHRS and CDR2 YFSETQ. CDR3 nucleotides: TGCGCCACCTCCCCTCGCGGGACTTCGGGGACCTACGAGCAGTACTTC. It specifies CATSPRGTSGTYEQYF.